The clone carrying this T cell receptor beta chain showed up just once. Germline CDR1 SGHTA, CDR2 FQGTGA. The CDR3 runs 16 residues. The V segment lost 4 bases and the J segment 3 bases; nucleotides outside the gene matches: 5. This sample is drawn from a study of blood T cell repertoires in COVID-19. At the level of the study: Collection of acute and convalescent COVID-19 samples took place in the United States, Italy and Spain. Sources were T cells, B-cell-depleted T cells, or PBMCs; the material itself was cDNA or gDNA.

As processed by the authors: How many nucleated cells were present was estimated from reference gene primer amplification. TCRdb keeps only in-frame clones here, not all; method: immunoSEQ multiplex PCR. The V and J calls and clone size come from that table; D and trimming were worked out from the DNA. Of about 170,000 clones listed, 84% were seen once; the top ten hold about 2.5%. Seattle cases were enrolled at active infection and followed longitudinally. V gene TRBV7-3 combines with J gene TRBJ2-1; 11 bases fit TRBD2. The specimen sequenced was peripheral blood. The receptor's source is a woman older than 75 with COVID-19, enrolled during active disease. Here the CDR3 reads CASSSPGTSGYNEQFF. CDR3 DNA: TGTGCCAGCAGCTCCCCCGGGACTAGCGGCTACAATGAGCAGTTCTTC. Together with reference TRBV7-3 and TRBJ2-1, the CDR3 gives the full variable domain: GAGVSQTPSNKVTEKGKYVELRCDPISGHTALYWYRQSLGQGPEFLIYFQGTGAADDSGLPNDRFFAVRPEGSVSTLKIQRTERGDSAVYLCASSSPGTSGYNEQFFGPGTRLTVL.